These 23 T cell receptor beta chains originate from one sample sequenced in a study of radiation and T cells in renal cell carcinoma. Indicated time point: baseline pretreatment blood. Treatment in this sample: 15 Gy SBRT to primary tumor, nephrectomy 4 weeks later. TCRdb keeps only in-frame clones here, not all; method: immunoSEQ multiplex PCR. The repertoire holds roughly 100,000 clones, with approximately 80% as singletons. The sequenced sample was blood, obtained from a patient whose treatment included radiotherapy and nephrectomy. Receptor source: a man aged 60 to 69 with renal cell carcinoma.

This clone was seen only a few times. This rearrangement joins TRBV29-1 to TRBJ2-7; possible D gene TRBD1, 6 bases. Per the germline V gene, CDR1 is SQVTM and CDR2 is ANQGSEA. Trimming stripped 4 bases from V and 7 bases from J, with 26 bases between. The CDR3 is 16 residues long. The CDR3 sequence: CSVVARSWDNRHEQYF. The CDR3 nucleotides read TGCAGCGTTGTGGCCCGATCCTGGGACAACAGGCATGAGCAGTACTTC.

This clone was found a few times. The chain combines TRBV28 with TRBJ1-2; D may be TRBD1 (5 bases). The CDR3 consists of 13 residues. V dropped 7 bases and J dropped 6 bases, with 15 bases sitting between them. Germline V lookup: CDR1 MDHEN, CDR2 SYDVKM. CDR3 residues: CASIEHGGNGYTF. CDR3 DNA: TGTGCCAGCATCGAACACGGGGGAAATGGCTACACCTTC.

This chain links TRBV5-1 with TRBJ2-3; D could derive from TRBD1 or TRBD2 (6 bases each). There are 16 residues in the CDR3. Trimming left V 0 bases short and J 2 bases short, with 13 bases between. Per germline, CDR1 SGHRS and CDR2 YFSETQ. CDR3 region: CASSLDGGTSTDTQYF. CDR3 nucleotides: TGCGCCAGCAGCTTGGATGGGGGGACATCCACAGATACGCAGTATTTT.

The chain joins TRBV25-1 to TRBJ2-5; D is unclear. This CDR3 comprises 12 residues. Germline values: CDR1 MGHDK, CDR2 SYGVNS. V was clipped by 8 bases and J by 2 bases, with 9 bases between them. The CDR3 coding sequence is TGTGCCAGCCGACAAGGGCAAGAGACCCAGTACTTC. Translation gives CASRQGQETQYF.

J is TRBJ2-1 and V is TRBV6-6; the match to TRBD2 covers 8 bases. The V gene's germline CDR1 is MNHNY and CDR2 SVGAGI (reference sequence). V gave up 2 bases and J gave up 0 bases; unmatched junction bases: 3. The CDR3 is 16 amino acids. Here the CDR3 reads CASSYGTSSSYNEQFF. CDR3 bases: TGTGCCAGCAGTTACGGGACTAGTAGCTCCTACAATGAGCAGTTCTTC.

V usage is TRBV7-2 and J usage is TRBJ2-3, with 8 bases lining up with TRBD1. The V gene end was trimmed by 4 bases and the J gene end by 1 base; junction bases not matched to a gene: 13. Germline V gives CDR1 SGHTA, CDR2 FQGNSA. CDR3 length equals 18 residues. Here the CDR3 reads CASSSDYPRGLGTDTQYF. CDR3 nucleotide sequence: TGTGCCAGCAGCTCTGATTACCCCAGGGGGCTGGGCACAGATACGCAGTATTTT.

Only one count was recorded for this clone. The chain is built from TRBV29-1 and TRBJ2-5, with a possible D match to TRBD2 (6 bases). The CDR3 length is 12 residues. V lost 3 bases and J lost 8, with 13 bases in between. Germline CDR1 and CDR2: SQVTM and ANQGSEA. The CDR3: CSVEAGEVTQYF. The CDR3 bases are TGCAGCGTTGAGGCCGGGGAGGTAACCCAGTACTTC.

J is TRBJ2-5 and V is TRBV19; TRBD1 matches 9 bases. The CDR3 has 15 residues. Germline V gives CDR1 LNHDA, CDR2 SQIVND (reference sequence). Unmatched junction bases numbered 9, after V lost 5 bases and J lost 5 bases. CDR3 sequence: CASSATGTGWETQYF. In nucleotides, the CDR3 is TGTGCCAGTAGTGCCACTGGGACAGGGTGGGAGACCCAGTACTTC.

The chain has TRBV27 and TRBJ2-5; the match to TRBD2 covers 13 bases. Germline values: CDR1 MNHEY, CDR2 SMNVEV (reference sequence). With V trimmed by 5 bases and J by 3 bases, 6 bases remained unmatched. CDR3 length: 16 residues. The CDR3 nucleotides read TGTGCCAGCAGTCCCGGACTAGCGGGGGTGAAAGAGACCCAGTACTTC. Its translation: CASSPGLAGVKETQYF.

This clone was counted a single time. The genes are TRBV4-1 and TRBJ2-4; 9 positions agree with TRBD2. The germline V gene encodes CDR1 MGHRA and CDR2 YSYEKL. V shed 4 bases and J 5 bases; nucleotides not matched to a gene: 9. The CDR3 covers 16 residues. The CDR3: CASSLRLAEGQNIQYF. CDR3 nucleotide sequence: TGCGCCAGCAGCCTAAGACTAGCGGAGGGGCAAAACATTCAGTACTTC.

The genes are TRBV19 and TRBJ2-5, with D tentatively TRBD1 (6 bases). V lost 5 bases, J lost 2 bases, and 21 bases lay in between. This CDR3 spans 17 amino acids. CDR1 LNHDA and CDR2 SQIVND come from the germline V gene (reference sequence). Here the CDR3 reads CASSGFGGTSDQETQYF. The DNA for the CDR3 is TGTGCCAGTAGTGGATTCGGTGGGACATCAGATCAAGAGACCCAGTACTTC.

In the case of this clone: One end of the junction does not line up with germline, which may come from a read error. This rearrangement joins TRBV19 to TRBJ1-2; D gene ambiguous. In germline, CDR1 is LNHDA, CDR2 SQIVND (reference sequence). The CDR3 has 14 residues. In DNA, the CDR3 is TGTGCCAGTAGTAAAGGACCAACGAATGCCGCACAATCCTTC. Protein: CASSKGPTNAAQSF.

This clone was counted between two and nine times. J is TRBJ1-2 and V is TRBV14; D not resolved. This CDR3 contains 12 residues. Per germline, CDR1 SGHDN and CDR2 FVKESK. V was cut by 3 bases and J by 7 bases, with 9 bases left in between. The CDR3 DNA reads TGTGCCAGCAGCCAGGCTAGCCCTGGCTACACCTTC. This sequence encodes CASSQASPGYTF.

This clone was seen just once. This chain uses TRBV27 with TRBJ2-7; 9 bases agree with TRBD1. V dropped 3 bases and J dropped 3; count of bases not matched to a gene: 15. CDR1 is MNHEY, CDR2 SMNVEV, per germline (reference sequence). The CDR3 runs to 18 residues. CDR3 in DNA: TGTGCCAGCAGTTTCCATCGACCAACAGGGGGCGTTGGCTACGAGCAGTACTTC. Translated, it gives CASSFHRPTGGVGYEQYF.

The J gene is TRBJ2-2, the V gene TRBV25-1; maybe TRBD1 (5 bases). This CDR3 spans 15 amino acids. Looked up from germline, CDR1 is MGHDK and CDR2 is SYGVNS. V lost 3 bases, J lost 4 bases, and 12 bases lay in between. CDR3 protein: CASSDKGFGTGELFF. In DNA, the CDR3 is TGTGCCAGCAGTGATAAGGGGTTCGGCACCGGGGAGCTGTTTTTT.

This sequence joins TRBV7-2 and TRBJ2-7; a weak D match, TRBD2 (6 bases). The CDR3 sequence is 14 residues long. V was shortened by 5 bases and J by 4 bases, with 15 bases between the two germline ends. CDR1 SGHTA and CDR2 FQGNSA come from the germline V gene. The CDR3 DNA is TGTGCCAGCAGCCCTAGCGTCACTAGATACGAGCAGTACTTC. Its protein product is CASSPSVTRYEQYF.

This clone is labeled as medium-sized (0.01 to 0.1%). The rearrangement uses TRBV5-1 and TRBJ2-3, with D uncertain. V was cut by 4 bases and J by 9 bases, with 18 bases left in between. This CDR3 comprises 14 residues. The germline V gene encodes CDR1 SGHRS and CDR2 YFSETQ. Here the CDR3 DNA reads TGCGCCAGCAGCCCAACCCCTCGGGTGGACACGCAGTATTTT. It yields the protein CASSPTPRVDTQYF.

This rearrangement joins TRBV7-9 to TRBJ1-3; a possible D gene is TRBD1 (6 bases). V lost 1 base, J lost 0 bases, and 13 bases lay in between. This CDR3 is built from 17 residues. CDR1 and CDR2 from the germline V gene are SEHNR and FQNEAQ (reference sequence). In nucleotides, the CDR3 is TGTGCCAGCAGCTTAGGCCGACAGGTCCTCTCTGGAAACACCATATATTTT. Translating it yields CASSLGRQVLSGNTIYF.

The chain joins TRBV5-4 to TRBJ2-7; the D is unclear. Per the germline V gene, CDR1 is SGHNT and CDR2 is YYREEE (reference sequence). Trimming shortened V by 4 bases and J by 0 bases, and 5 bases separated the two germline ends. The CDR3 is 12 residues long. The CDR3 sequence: CASSGPSYEQYF. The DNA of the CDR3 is TGTGCCAGCAGCGGACCCTCCTACGAGCAGTACTTC.

The CDR3 DNA reads TGTGCCAGTAGTAGAGCCGGCAGCGGGTCACGATACGAGCAGTACTTC. As protein: CASSRAGSGSRYEQYF. This sequence joins TRBV19 and TRBJ2-7, with D perhaps TRBD2 (6 bases). V lost 4 bases and J 4 bases, leaving 20 bases between the germline ends. The CDR3 is 16 residues long. Germline-derived CDR1 and CDR2 are LNHDA and SQIVND (reference sequence).

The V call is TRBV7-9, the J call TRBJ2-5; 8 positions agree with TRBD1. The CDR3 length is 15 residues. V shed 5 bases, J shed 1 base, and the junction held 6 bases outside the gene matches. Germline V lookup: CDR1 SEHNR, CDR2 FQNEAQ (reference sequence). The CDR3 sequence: CASSPDRGLQETQYF. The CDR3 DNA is TGTGCCAGCAGCCCCGACAGGGGCCTCCAAGAGACCCAGTACTTC.

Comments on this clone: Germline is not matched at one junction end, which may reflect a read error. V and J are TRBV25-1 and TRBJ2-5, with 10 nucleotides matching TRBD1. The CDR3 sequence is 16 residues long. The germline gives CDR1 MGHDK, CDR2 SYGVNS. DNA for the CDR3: TGTGCCAGCAGGGAATCGACAGGGGGCGGGAGGGAGACCCAGTACTTC. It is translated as CASRESTGGGRETQYF.

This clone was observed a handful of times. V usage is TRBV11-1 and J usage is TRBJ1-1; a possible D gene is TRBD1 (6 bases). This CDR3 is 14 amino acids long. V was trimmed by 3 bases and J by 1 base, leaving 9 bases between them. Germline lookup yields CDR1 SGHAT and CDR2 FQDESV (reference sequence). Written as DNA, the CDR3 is TGTGCCAGCAGCTTGGACAGAACGAACACTGAAGCTTTCTTT. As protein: CASSLDRTNTEAFF.